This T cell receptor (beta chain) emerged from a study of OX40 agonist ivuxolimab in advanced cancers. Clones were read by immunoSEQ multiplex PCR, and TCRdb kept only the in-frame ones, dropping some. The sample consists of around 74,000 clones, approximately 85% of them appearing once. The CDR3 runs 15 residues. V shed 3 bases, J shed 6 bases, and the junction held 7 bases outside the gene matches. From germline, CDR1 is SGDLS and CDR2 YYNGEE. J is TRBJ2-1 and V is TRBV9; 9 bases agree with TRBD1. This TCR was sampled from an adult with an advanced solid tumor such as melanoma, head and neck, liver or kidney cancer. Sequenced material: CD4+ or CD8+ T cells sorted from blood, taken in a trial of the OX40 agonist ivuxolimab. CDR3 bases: TGTGCCAGCAGCGCTCCGGGACAGGGATTCAATGAGCAGTTCTTC. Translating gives CASSAPGQGFNEQFF.